Here is one TCR beta chain with its context. This clone's antigen is unknown. Qualities for individual bases were not recorded, and no much larger clone is one base off. The collaborating institutions used their own protocols to collect whole blood in K2EDTA tubes. For TCRbeta analysis, collaborators shipped samples as frozen whole blood, isolated PBMCs, or DNA extracted from either of those sample types. CDR1 and CDR2 (SGHAT, FQNNGV) derive from the germline V gene. A distance of 19 bases separates the germline ends of V and J, which lose 1 base and 9 bases respectively. From cysteine to phenylalanine, the CDR3 is 15 amino acids long. Here the CDR3 DNA is all that survives: 45 bases in frame from base 1. This entry is derived from a study of blood T cell repertoires in COVID-19 (dated by TCRdb to the early 2020s). Study-level background: Samples from collaborators originated in the United States, Italy and Spain and spanned both the acute and convalescent phases of COVID-19. The prospective study material was composed of cDNA or gDNA derived from T cells, B-cell-depleted T cells, or PBMCs. Deeply sampled blood TCRbeta repertoires from subjects exposed to, actively infected with, or recovered from COVID-19 were included in the dataset. The repertoires were released in a freely available public database meant as a resource for research on the immune response to SARS-CoV-2. The samples were drawn from the first 160 participants of the ongoing ImmuneRACE study and from more than 1,000 subjects provided by 6 global collaborators. A de-identified subject ID, COVID-19 status, age in years and sex were almost always included in the sample metadata. Where available, HLA class I and class II types were taken from metadata supplied by the sample provider and were not determined by assay-based typing. Study-wide conclusions, independent of this receptor: Clinical and demographic metadata were provided uncurated, with the amount varying by source and participant.

TCRbeta CDR3 regions were amplified from genomic DNA using the immunoSEQ Assay, a bias-controlled multiplex PCR. Concerning the study's data processing: Nucleated cell counts per sample were estimated from amplification of reference gene primers within the assay. Sequence reads were collapsed and filtered to measure the absolute abundance of every unique TCRbeta CDR3 rearrangement. Productive Simpson clonality was computed per sample as the square root of Simpson's diversity index over productive rearrangements. TCRdb obtained this table from immuneACCESS and retained in-frame rearrangements with V and J assigned. These tables miss some clones; where compared with another copy, unresolved V genes account for less than half of the shortfall, and the remainder is unexplained. D and trimming were read from the DNA, whereas the V and J calls and clone size are those reported in that table. The table for this sample lists some 250,000 clones; roughly nine tenths of them were counted only once. The ten largest clones add up to approximately 6.2% of the sample.

The rearranged segments are TRBV11-2 and TRBJ2-7; the D segment could be TRBD1, given 6 matching bases. This TCR was recovered from a man in his sixties with acute or convalescent COVID-19. What was sequenced was peripheral blood. The DNA sequence is TGTGCCAGCAGCTTAGCGTTGGTGGCAGGGGTAGGGCAGTACTTC. Its protein is CASSLALVAGVGQYF.